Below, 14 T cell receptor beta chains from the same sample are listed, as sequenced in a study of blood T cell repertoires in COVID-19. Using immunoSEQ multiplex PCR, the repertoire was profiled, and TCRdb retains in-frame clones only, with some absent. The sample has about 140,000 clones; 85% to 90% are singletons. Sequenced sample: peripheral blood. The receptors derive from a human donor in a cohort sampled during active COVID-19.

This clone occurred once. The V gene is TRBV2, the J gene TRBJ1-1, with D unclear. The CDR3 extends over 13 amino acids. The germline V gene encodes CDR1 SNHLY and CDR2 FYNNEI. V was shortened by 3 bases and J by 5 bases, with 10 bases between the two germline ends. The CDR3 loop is CASSELLTTEAFF. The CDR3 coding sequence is TGTGCCAGCAGTGAGCTTCTGACTACTGAAGCTTTCTTT.

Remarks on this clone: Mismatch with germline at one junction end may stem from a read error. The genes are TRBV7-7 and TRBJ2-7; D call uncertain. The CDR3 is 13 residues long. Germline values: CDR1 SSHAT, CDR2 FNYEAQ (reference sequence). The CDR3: CASSIAEADEQYF. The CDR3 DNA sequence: TGTGCTAGCAGTATCGCAGAGGCCGACGAGCAGTACTTC.

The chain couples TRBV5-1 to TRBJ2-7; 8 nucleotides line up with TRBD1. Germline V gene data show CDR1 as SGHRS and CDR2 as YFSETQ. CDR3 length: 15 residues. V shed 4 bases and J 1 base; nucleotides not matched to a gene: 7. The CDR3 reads CASSGTGVDSYEQYF. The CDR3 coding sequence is TGCGCCAGCAGCGGGACAGGAGTCGATTCCTACGAGCAGTACTTC. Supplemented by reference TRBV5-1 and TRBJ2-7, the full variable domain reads KAGVTQTPRYLIKTRGQQVTLSCSPISGHRSVSWYQQTPGQGLQFLFEYFSETQRNKGNFPGRFSGRQFSNSRSEMNVSTLELGDSALYLCASSGTGVDSYEQYFGPGTRLTVT.

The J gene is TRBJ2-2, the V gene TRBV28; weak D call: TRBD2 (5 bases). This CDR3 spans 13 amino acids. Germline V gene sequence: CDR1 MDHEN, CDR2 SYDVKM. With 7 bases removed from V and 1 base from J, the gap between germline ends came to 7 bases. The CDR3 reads CASKGVNTGELFF. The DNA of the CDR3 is TGTGCCAGCAAGGGAGTGAACACCGGGGAGCTGTTTTTT.

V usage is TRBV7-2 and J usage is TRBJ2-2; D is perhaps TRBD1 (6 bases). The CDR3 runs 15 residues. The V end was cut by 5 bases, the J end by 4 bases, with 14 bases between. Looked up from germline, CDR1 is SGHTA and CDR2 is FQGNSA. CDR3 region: CASSSRGVGTGELFF. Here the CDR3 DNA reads TGTGCCAGCAGCAGCAGGGGTGTTGGCACCGGGGAGCTGTTTTTT.

The CDR3 DNA is TGTGCCAGCAGCCGACTAGCGGGAGCCTACAATGAGCAGTTCTTC. It translates to CASSRLAGAYNEQFF. The chain carries TRBV6-2 or TRBV6-3 and TRBJ2-1; 12 bases are a match to TRBD2. Germline CDR1 is MNHEY and CDR2 is SVGEGT. The V gene end was trimmed by 6 bases and the J gene end by 2 bases; junction bases not matched to a gene: 2. This CDR3 is 15 amino acids long.

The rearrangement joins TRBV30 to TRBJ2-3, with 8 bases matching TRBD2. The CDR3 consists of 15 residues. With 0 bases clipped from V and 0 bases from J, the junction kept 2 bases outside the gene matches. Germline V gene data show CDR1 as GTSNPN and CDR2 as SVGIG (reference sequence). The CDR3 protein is CAWSVLADSTDTQYF. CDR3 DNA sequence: TGTGCCTGGAGTGTACTAGCGGATAGCACAGATACGCAGTATTTT.

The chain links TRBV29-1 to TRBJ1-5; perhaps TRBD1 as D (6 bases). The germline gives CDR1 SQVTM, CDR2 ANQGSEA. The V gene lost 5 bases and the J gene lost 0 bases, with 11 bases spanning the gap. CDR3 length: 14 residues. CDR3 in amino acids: CSVTSGVSNQPQHF. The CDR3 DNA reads TGCAGCGTTACATCAGGGGTTAGCAATCAGCCCCAGCATTTT.

CDR3 coding DNA: TGTGCCAGTAGTATAGGCAGACAGGCGCTGTCCTATGGCTACACCTTC. It encodes CASSIGRQALSYGYTF. This chain links TRBV19 with TRBJ1-2; weak D call: TRBD1 (6 bases). CDR3 length equals 16 residues. Germline V gives CDR1 LNHDA, CDR2 SQIVND (reference sequence). V dropped 1 base and J dropped 4 bases, with 16 bases sitting between them.

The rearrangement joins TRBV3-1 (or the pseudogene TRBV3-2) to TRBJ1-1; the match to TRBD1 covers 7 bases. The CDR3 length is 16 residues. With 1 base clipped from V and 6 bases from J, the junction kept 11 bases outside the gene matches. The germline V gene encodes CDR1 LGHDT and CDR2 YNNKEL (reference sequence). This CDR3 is CASSQGSLARGAEAFF. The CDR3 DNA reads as TGTGCCAGCAGCCAAGGGTCTTTGGCCAGGGGGGCTGAAGCTTTCTTT.

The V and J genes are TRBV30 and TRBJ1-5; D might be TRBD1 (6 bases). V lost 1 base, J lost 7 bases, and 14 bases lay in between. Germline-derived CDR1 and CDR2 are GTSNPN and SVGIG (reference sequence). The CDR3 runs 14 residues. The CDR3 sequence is CAWSEGGGSQPQHF. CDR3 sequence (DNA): TGTGCCTGGAGTGAAGGGGGGGGCAGCCAGCCCCAGCATTTT.

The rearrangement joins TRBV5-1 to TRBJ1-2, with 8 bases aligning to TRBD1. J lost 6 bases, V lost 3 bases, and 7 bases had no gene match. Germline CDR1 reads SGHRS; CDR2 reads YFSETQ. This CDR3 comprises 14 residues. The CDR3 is CASSSDRGDDGYTF. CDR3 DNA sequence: TGCGCCAGCAGCTCCGACAGGGGAGACGATGGCTACACCTTC.

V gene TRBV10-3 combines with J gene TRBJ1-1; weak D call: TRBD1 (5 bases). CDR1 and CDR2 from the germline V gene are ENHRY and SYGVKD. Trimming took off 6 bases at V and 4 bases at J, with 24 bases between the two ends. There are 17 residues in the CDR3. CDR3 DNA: TGTGCCATCAGGGACACCATTTTTCAGGGTTCGAGCACTGAAGCTTTCTTT. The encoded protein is CAIRDTIFQGSSTEAFF.

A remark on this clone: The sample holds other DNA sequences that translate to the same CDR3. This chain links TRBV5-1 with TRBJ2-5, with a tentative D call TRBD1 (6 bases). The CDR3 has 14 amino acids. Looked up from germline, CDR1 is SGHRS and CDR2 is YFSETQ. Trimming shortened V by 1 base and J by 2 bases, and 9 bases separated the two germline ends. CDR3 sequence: CASSLRTAQETQYF. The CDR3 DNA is TGCGCCAGCAGCTTGAGGACAGCACAAGAGACCCAGTACTTC.